These T cell receptor beta chains were read from a single sample in a study of PD-1 blockade in classical Hodgkin lymphoma. Produced via immunoSEQ multiplex PCR; TCRdb's table is partial and in-frame only. The data contain tens of thousands of clones, 84% of them seen just once; the ten biggest clones take up more than 1.5%. Sequencing used CD4+ T cells from blood, obtained at baseline. Every receptor here comes from a human donor with classical Hodgkin lymphoma. The conserved cysteine and the conserved F or W are not part of the CDR3 here. The order of the fields is clone size, CDR3 length, V gene, CDR3 protein. Size tells how often a clone was seen (once, few, many) or the class of an expanded clone, and some rows leave it out.

>.|16|TRBV7-2
ASSPQSSGGTNTGELF
>.|12|TRBV7-9
ASSLAGNTDTQY
>.|12|TRBV7-2
ASSLDSRNTEAF
>.|12|TRBV7-9
ASSSQGSNQPQH
>.|16|TRBV2
ASTRTGPRLSWDTEAF
>.|12|TRBV27
ASSLSRASGEAF
>.|12|TRBV7-9
ASSQAVGAYGYT
>.|14|TRBV19
ASSISGQGSSYEQY
>.|12|TRBV29-1
SVARQVLGSPLH
>.|11|TRBV19
ASPRDRDSPLH
>.|12|TRBV7-6
ASSLDRDTDTQY
>.|13|TRBV11-3
ASSLGMAGQETQY
>.|10|TRBV15
ATSATAETQY
>.|12|TRBV6-1
ASRGQRASYEQY
>.|9|TRBV6-6
ASSRNTEAF
>.|12|TRBV5-1
ASSGGQANEKLF
>.|10|TRBV7-8
ASSNAGRGQF
>.|13|TRBV28
ASRKQGAGTGELF
>.|12|TRBV6-5
ASSPQGSNYGYT
>.|13|TRBV7-2
ASSLPRQGAGELF
>once|17|TRBV7-2
ASSLAPPAGGSPQETQY
>.|13|TRBV28
ASTDSLMGNEKLF
>once|16|TRBV9
ASSPRPGRYNPSNEQF
>.|12|TRBV10-3
ASTLGQGPYEQY
>.|13|TRBV9
ASSGQGGLSTEAF
>.|12|TRBV19
ASRIRGQGGEQY
>.|13|TRBV6-5
ASSHTRGLRGEQY
>.|13|TRBV9
ASSPGTGVQETQY
>.|11|TRBV7-2
ASSSQTGVEQY
>.|13|TRBV5-6
ASSPYSISGNTIY
>.|9|TRBV6-1
ASSDSFTQH
>.|13|TRBV27
ASSTRRSSYNEQF
>.|15|TRBV9
ASSVEGTGVGGYGYT
>.|10|TRBV11-3
ASSLERASYT
>.|13|TRBV6-5
ASSSDTLSGNTIY
>few|13|TRBV7-9
ASSGGTGAGSPLH
>few|12|TRBV5-1
ASSFGDWRTEAF
>.|11|TRBV7-7
ASSVAGGSTQY
>.|11|TRBV7-2
ASSPQGSTEAF
>.|13|TRBV7-9
ASSLDGTVTDTQY
>.|13|TRBV2
ASSDGTGGTGELF
>.|14|TRBV4-2
ASSPTRGKRSDTQY
>.|11|TRBV7-2
ASSSPSRETQY
>.|12|TRBV11-3
ASSSRTDQETQY
>.|12|TRBV5-1
ASSLGDRADGYT
>.|11|TRBV6-5
ASRGDGSYGYT
>.|12|TRBV28
ASSRGIDTGELF
>.|12|TRBV9
ASSVLGGNTEAF
>.|12|TRBV7-3
ASSLTVGEQGYT
>.|14|TRBV5-1
ASSVTGNSDNSPLH
>.|14|TRBV7-7
ASSLGGLAGPETQY
>.|13|TRBV9
ASSETGGPGNTIY
>.|11|TRBV30
AWSVVDMGEQF
>.|12|TRBV7-2
ASSLVAGSSEQF
>.|9|TRBV28
ASSLHGGYT
>.|14|TRBV2
ASSVETTLHNEKLF
>.|12|TRBV2
ASSEGTAGKLAF